This T cell receptor (beta chain) was sequenced during a study of control samples from healthy donors and cancer patients. Sequencing used immunoSEQ multiplex PCR; TCRdb keeps in-frame clones, though not all of them. Among under 200,000 clones listed, about 93% were seen once. J was trimmed by 13 bases and V by 5 bases; bases with no gene match: 6. In germline, CDR1 is MDHEN, CDR2 SYDVKM. The CDR3 totals 11 residues. This rearrangement joins TRBV28 to TRBJ2-3; 7 nucleotides agree with TRBD1. The origin of this receptor is a woman between 25 and 40 years old in good health. Specimen: blood. CDR3 in amino acids: CASSEGTEEYF. DNA for the CDR3: TGTGCCAGCAGTGAGGGGACAGAGGAGTATTTT.